This T cell receptor beta chain was observed in a study of T cell repertoires in cytomegalovirus infection. TCRdb independently ran MiXCR on the reads; one entry per CDR3 protein. This table has fewer than 1,000,000 distinct CDR3 sequences, approximately 30% appearing once. Trimming removed 3 bases from V and 0 bases from J, with 12 bases in between. The germline V gene encodes CDR1 SGDLS and CDR2 YYNGEE. The CDR3 has 16 amino acids. Comment on this clonotype: Its matching antigen is unknown.

V is TRBV9 and J is TRBJ1-4; D perhaps matches TRBD1 (5 bases). This clonotype was obtained from a human donor in good health (CMV status not recorded). Some clones in this sample may be carry-over from other donors' samples. This material consisted of cultured CD8+ T cells from PBMCs, taken from culture after CMV antigen stimulation. CDR3 protein: CASSEQGRATNEKLFF. As DNA, the CDR3 is TGTGCCAGCAGCGAGCAGGGTAGGGCAACTAATGAAAAACTGTTTTTT.